Shown below are 32 T cell receptor beta chains from a single sample sequenced in a study of beta chain features in type 1 diabetes. cDNA synthesis used the whole RNA isolate, giving expressed TCRB sequences. The table came from immunoSEQ multiplex PCR; TCRdb's copy has only in-frame clones and leaves some out. The data hold under 400,000 clones, with approximately 15% observed a single time. Sequencing was carried out using central memory CD4+ T cells from blood. The receptor source for this set is a man between 25 and 39 years old in good health.

This clone was detected only a few times. The rearrangement uses TRBV10-3 and TRBJ2-3; TRBD2 aligns across 10 bases. The germline V gene has CDR1 ENHRY and CDR2 SYGVKD. This CDR3 is built from 16 residues. With V trimmed by 2 bases and J by 6 bases, 8 bases remained unmatched. CDR3 in DNA: TGTGCCATCAGTGAGACTAGCGGGATATCCACCGATACGCAGTATTTT. Protein: CAISETSGISTDTQYF.

In this sample, this clone turned up a few times. V and J are TRBV19 and TRBJ1-1; D gene ambiguous. CDR3 size: 13 residues. V dropped 6 bases and J dropped 1 base, with 9 bases sitting between them. Germline CDR1 and CDR2: LNHDA and SQIVND (reference sequence). CDR3 sequence (DNA): TGTGCCAGTAGCGATATAGGGAACACTGAAGCTTTCTTT. Encoded protein: CASSDIGNTEAFF.

This clone was recorded at least ten times. The chain is built from TRBV11-2 and TRBJ2-4; 8 positions agree with TRBD1. V shed 8 bases, J shed 0 bases, and the junction held 9 bases outside the gene matches. The V gene's germline CDR1 is SGHAT and CDR2 FQNNGV. This CDR3 has 16 amino acids. In DNA form, the CDR3 reads TGTGCCAGCTCCGACAGGGGATTAACAGCCAAAAACATTCAGTACTTC. It yields the protein CASSDRGLTAKNIQYF. Variable domain in full (rest from reference TRBV11-2 and TRBJ2-4): EAGVAQSPRYKIIEKRQSVAFWCNPISGHATLYWYQQILGQGPKLLIQFQNNGVVDDSQLPKDRFSAERLKGVDSTLKIQPAKLEDSAVYLCASSDRGLTAKNIQYFGAGTRLSVL.

V usage is TRBV5-1 and J usage is TRBJ1-2, with unresolved D. V lost 4 bases and J lost 1, with 11 bases in between. Germline V gene data show CDR1 as SGHRS and CDR2 as YFSETQ. The CDR3 spans 14 residues. CDR3 bases: TGCGCCAGCAGCCCTAGTAGGTTTAACTATGGCTACACCTTC. It codes for CASSPSRFNYGYTF.

This clone occurred many times. This chain uses TRBV7-2 with TRBJ2-1; 8 bases are shared with TRBD2. This CDR3 is built from 16 residues. Germline V gene data show CDR1 as SGHTA and CDR2 as FQGNSA. Trimming at V came to 1 base and at J to 7 bases, leaving 9 bases not matched to a gene. CDR3 sequence: CASSLGSLAGTNEQFF. The CDR3 DNA follows: TGTGCCAGCAGCTTAGGTTCCCTAGCGGGCACTAATGAGCAGTTCTTC.

This clone was seen a few times. V and J are TRBV5-6 and TRBJ1-4; 9 bases align to TRBD1. The CDR3 contains 14 residues. With V trimmed by 4 bases and J by 8 bases, 6 bases remained unmatched. Germline V gene sequence: CDR1 SGHDT, CDR2 YYEEEE. The CDR3, as DNA: TGTGCCAGCAGCCCCGGGACAGGGTTCGAAAAACTGTTTTTT. Translation: CASSPGTGFEKLFF.

The rearrangement links TRBV4-2 to TRBJ2-1; TRBD1 is a possible D gene (6 bases). Between the trimmed V and J ends, which lost 4 bases and 0 bases, there was a span of 13 bases. This CDR3 region has 16 residues. The germline CDR1 and CDR2 sequences are LGHNA and YNFKEQ. The DNA of the CDR3 is TGTGCCAGCAGCCCTCGGACAGACAACTCCTACAATGAGCAGTTCTTC. It codes for CASSPRTDNSYNEQFF.

The chain recombines TRBV2 with TRBJ2-5; 7 bases match TRBD2. In germline, CDR1 is SNHLY, CDR2 FYNNEI. This CDR3 has 13 residues. Germline trimming cut 7 bases from V and 2 bases from J; bases unmatched to any gene: 4. In nucleotides, the CDR3 is TGTGCCAGCACTAGCGGCGCTCAAGAGACCCAGTACTTC. Its translation is CASTSGAQETQYF. Based on the CDR3 plus reference TRBV2 and TRBJ2-5, the full variable domain is EPEVTQTPSHQVTQMGQEVILRCVPISNHLYFYWYRQILGQKVEFLVSFYNNEISEKSEIFDDQFSVERPDGSNFTLKIRSTKLEDSAMYFCASTSGAQETQYFGPGTRLLVL.

The V and J genes are TRBV5-6 and TRBJ1-2, with unresolved D. CDR1 and CDR2 from the germline V gene are SGHDT and YYEEEE. This CDR3 comprises 12 residues. V shed 3 bases and J shed 8 bases, with 11 bases lying between them. DNA of the CDR3: TGTGCCAGCAGCTCCTTTATAGTCGGCTACACCTTC. Its translation is CASSSFIVGYTF.

This clone was observed a handful of times. The chain uses TRBV19 and TRBJ1-5, with D uncertain. The V gene's germline CDR1 is LNHDA and CDR2 SQIVND (reference sequence). V dropped 7 bases and J dropped 9 bases, with 16 bases sitting between them. The CDR3 runs to 13 residues. CDR3 DNA: TGTGCCAGTAAAATGGACGGCCTAGGGCCCCAGCATTTT. Translation: CASKMDGLGPQHF.

The chain joins TRBV9 to TRBJ2-1; 12 bases fit TRBD2. This CDR3 comprises 15 residues. Germline V gives CDR1 SGDLS, CDR2 YYNGEE. Trimming took 10 bases from V and 3 from J; bases not matched to a gene: 8. CDR3 loop: CAPLAGGHLYNEQFF. The DNA for the CDR3 is TGTGCCCCACTAGCGGGGGGTCATCTCTACAATGAGCAGTTCTTC.

This clone appeared a few times. This chain uses TRBV9 with TRBJ2-2; D gene ambiguous. CDR1 SGDLS and CDR2 YYNGEE come from the germline V gene. Trimming left V 6 bases short and J 7 bases short, with 13 bases between. CDR3 length: 13 amino acids. The CDR3 DNA is TGTGCCAGCACAACAAAGCCCTACGGGGAGCTGTTTTTT. It translates to CASTTKPYGELFF. The entire variable domain, with the rest obtained from reference TRBV9 and TRBJ2-2, is as follows: DSGVTQTPKHLITATGQRVTLRCSPRSGDLSVYWYQQSLDQGLQFLIQYYNGEERAKGNILERFSAQQFPDLHSELNLSSLELGDSALYFCASTTKPYGELFFGEGSRLTVL.

This clone was picked up a small number of times. This chain joins TRBV9 and TRBJ2-7, with D perhaps TRBD1 (6 bases). CDR3 length equals 15 residues. The germline V gene encodes CDR1 SGDLS and CDR2 YYNGEE. V lost 4 bases, J lost 6 bases, and 20 bases lay in between. The CDR3 sequence is CASSLKGDGGREQYF. The CDR3, as DNA: TGTGCCAGCAGCCTTAAGGGGGACGGCGGCCGCGAGCAGTACTTC.

This clone appeared a few times. The V gene is TRBV15, the J gene TRBJ2-1; TRBD2 agrees at 10 bases. Germline assignment: CDR1 LNHNV and CDR2 YYDKDF (reference sequence). The V segment lost 0 bases and the J segment 2 bases; nucleotides outside the gene matches: 4. The length of the CDR3 is 17 residues. This CDR3 is CATSRDWLAGAYNEQFF. CDR3 nucleotide sequence: TGTGCCACCAGCAGAGATTGGCTAGCGGGAGCCTACAATGAGCAGTTCTTC.

This clone was observed a few times. V usage is TRBV27 and J usage is TRBJ2-7; possible D gene TRBD1, 5 bases. V shed 2 bases and J shed 2 bases, with 7 bases lying between them. Germline-derived CDR1 and CDR2 are MNHEY and SMNVEV (reference sequence). The CDR3 length is 13 residues. Here the CDR3 DNA reads TGTGCCAGCAGTTTAAAACAGGCCTACGAGCAGTACTTC. It translates to CASSLKQAYEQYF.

This clone was seen a handful of times. V gene TRBV7-8 combines with J gene TRBJ2-1, with 7 bases that match TRBD1. Looked up from germline, CDR1 is SGHVS and CDR2 is FQNEAQ. The CDR3 spans 14 residues. V dropped 1 base and J dropped 7; count of bases not matched to a gene: 4. In DNA form, the CDR3 reads TGTGCCAGCAGCTTAGAGGGGGCGCGGAATGAGCAGTTCTTC. It specifies CASSLEGARNEQFF.

The rearrangement links TRBV11-2 to TRBJ2-3; 9 bases align to TRBD2. V gave up 2 bases and J gave up 7 bases; unmatched junction bases: 10. Looked up from germline, CDR1 is SGHAT and CDR2 is FQNNGV. This CDR3 comprises 16 residues. The CDR3 here is CASSLIGGGAGYTQYF. In DNA form, the CDR3 reads TGTGCCAGCAGCTTAATCGGCGGGGGGGCCGGGTATACGCAGTATTTT. Full variable domain (remainder filled in from reference TRBV11-2 and TRBJ2-3): EAGVAQSPRYKIIEKRQSVAFWCNPISGHATLYWYQQILGQGPKLLIQFQNNGVVDDSQLPKDRFSAERLKGVDSTLKIQPAKLEDSAVYLCASSLIGGGAGYTQYFGPGTRLTVL.

This rearrangement joins TRBV9 to TRBJ2-1; TRBD2 agrees at 7 bases. The CDR3 consists of 16 residues. The junction had 5 bases not matched to a gene; V was cut back by 0 bases and J by 2 bases. From germline, CDR1 is SGDLS and CDR2 YYNGEE. The CDR3 sequence is CASSVGREQPYNEQFF. CDR3 DNA sequence: TGTGCCAGCAGCGTAGGGCGGGAGCAGCCCTACAATGAGCAGTTCTTC.

The chain recombines TRBV18 with TRBJ1-3; 7 nucleotides match TRBD1. V shed 3 bases, J shed 4 bases, and the junction held 0 bases outside the gene matches. The germline CDR1 and CDR2 sequences are KGHSH and LQKENI. The length of the CDR3 is 13 residues. The CDR3 DNA is TGTGCCAGCTCACCGGGACAGGGAAACACCATATATTTT. This gives the protein CASSPGQGNTIYF.

This clone was recorded a few times. This chain links TRBV12-5 with TRBJ2-2; TRBD1 matches at 7 bases. Trimming removed 4 bases from V and 5 bases from J; junction bases left unmatched: 13. This CDR3 spans 17 amino acids. Per the germline V gene, CDR1 is LGHNT and CDR2 is FRNRAP. The CDR3 is CASGSPPGTAKTGELFF. CDR3 coding DNA: TGTGCTAGTGGTTCCCCCCCCGGGACAGCCAAGACCGGGGAGCTGTTTTTT.

This clone came up a few times. This chain joins TRBV5-1 and TRBJ1-6; a possible D gene is TRBD1 (6 bases). The CDR3 spans 16 residues. The V gene's germline CDR1 is SGHRS and CDR2 YFSETQ. The germline V and J ends were trimmed by 4 bases and 7 bases, with 18 bases remaining between them. CDR3 loop: CASSRQQGPVNSPLHF. CDR3 bases: TGCGCCAGCAGCCGACAGCAGGGGCCAGTCAATTCACCCCTCCACTTT.

In its sample, this clone was seen a few times. V is TRBV20-1 and J is TRBJ2-5; D gene uncertain. Germline V gene data show CDR1 as DFQATT and CDR2 as SNEGSKA (reference sequence). The V and J ends lost 3 bases and 3 bases respectively, with 5 bases between them. CDR3 length equals 11 residues. CDR3 DNA sequence: TGCAGTGCTAGCTACAAAGAGACCCAGTACTTC. Residues: CSASYKETQYF.

The genes are TRBV9 and TRBJ1-5, with D uncertain. Germline assignment: CDR1 SGDLS and CDR2 YYNGEE. The length of the CDR3 is 13 residues. V was clipped by 0 bases and J by 7 bases, with 8 bases between them. This chain's CDR3 is CASSVAANQPQHF. CDR3 coding DNA: TGTGCCAGCAGCGTAGCCGCGAACCAGCCCCAGCATTTT.

The chain couples TRBV11-2 to TRBJ2-5; 10 nucleotides match TRBD2. J lost 7 bases, V lost 5 bases, and 13 bases had no gene match. The V gene's germline CDR1 is SGHAT and CDR2 FQNNGV. The CDR3 has 16 residues. The CDR3 nucleotides read TGTGCCAGCAGCCCCCTACTAGCGGGGACGGGAGGGACCCAGTACTTC. This codes for CASSPLLAGTGGTQYF.

In regard to this clone: At one boundary the junction diverges from the germline segment, which might be a read error. Other DNA sequences within the sample encode an identical CDR3. The chain employs TRBV20-1 and TRBJ1-1; no clear D gene. The germline CDR1 and CDR2 sequences are DFQATT and SNEGSKA (reference sequence). This CDR3 spans 11 amino acids. In DNA form, the CDR3 reads TGCAGTGCTAAAAAGAACACTGAAGCCTTCTTT. This encodes CSAKKNTEAFF.

The chain combines TRBV7-2 with TRBJ1-2; D gene ambiguous. Per the germline V gene, CDR1 is SGHTA and CDR2 is FQGNSA. V was clipped by 6 bases and J by 6 bases, with 8 bases between them. The CDR3 runs to 11 residues. The CDR3 spells CASRSGHGYTF. The CDR3 coding sequence is TGTGCCAGCAGATCTGGGCATGGCTACACCTTC.

J is TRBJ1-6 and V is TRBV11-2, with 7 bases identical to TRBD1. V lost 6 bases to trimming and J lost 7 bases; unmatched junction nucleotides: 9. Per germline, CDR1 SGHAT and CDR2 FQNNGV. The CDR3 consists of 15 residues. The chain's CDR3 is CASRTGTGENSPLHF. The CDR3 coding sequence is TGTGCCAGCAGGACAGGGACCGGGGAAAATTCACCCCTCCACTTT.

In its sample, this clone was seen many times. The V and J genes are TRBV14 and TRBJ1-5; D uncertain. CDR1 is SGHDN and CDR2 is FVKESK in the germline V gene. This CDR3 is 14 amino acids long. V was shortened by 4 bases and J by 4 bases, with 11 bases between the two germline ends. CDR3 amino acids: CASSPQSRNQPQHF. The DNA of the CDR3 is TGTGCCAGCAGCCCCCAGTCTCGGAATCAGCCCCAGCATTTT.

The chain has TRBV5-6 and TRBJ2-7; D is uncertain. This CDR3 is 14 amino acids long. Germline V lookup: CDR1 SGHDT, CDR2 YYEEEE. V gave up 0 bases and J gave up 0 bases, with 7 bases separating them. DNA of the CDR3: TGTGCCAGCAGCTTGGACGGAGACTCCTACGAGCAGTACGTC. It translates to CASSLDGDSYEQYV.

This clone was seen only a few times. The germline gene is not matched at one end of the junction; a read error may be the cause. The chain links TRBV6-5 to TRBJ1-2, with D hard to call. The CDR3 consists of 11 residues. Germline V gene lookup returns CDR1 MNHEY and CDR2 SVGAGI. The CDR3 loop reads CASSRLLSWNF. The CDR3 nucleotides are TGTGCCAGCAGTCGGTTACTATCATGGAACTTC.

This chain connects TRBV7-2 to TRBJ1-3; D call uncertain. This CDR3 is built from 15 residues. Trimming took off 2 bases at V and 0 bases at J, with 8 bases between the two ends. CDR1 SGHTA and CDR2 FQGNSA come from the germline V gene. CDR3 region: CASSLLLNSGNTIYF. In DNA, the CDR3 is TGTGCCAGCAGCTTATTGCTCAACTCTGGAAACACCATATATTTT.

The chain employs TRBV4-3 and TRBJ2-3; D ambiguous. This CDR3 has 13 residues. Germline CDR1 LGHNA, CDR2 YSLEER. V was pared by 5 bases and J by 4 bases, with 10 bases between. The CDR3: CASSVYLADTQYF. Here the CDR3 DNA reads TGCGCCAGCAGCGTATACTTGGCAGATACGCAGTATTTT.